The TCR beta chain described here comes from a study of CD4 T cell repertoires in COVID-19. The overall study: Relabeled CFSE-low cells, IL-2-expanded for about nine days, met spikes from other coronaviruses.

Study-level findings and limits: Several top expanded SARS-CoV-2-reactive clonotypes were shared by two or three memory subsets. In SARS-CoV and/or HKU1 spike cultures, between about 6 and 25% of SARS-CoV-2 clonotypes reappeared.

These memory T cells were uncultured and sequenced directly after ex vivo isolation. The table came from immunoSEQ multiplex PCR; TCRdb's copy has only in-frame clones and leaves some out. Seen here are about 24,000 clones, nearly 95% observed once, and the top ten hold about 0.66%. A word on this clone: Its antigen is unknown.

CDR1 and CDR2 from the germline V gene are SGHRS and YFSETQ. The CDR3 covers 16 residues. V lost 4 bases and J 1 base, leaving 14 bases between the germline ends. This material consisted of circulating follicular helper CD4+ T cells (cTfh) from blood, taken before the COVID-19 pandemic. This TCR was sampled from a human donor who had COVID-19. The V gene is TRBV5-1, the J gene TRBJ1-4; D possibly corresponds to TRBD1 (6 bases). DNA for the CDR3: TGCGCCAGCAGCCTGCGACAGGTTGGAACTAATGAAAAACTGTTTTTT. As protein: CASSLRQVGTNEKLFF. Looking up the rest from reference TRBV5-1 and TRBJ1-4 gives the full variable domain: KAGVTQTPRYLIKTRGQQVTLSCSPISGHRSVSWYQQTPGQGLQFLFEYFSETQRNKGNFPGRFSGRQFSNSRSEMNVSTLELGDSALYLCASSLRQVGTNEKLFFGSGTQLSVL.